What follows are 7 T cell receptor beta chains derived from one specimen sequenced in a study of blood T cell repertoires in COVID-19 (dated by TCRdb to 2020 to 2022). The receptor library was made with the immunoSEQ multiplex PCR assay. Held by TCRdb, this immuneACCESS table contains in-frame sequences only and omits some clones. Under half of the omission traces to an unresolved V gene where checked; the cause of the rest is unknown. The sample has under 250,000 clones on record, 86% of them singletons. 6.2% of the sample is in the top ten clones. Sequencing was performed on peripheral blood. All receptors derive from a man in his sixties with acute or convalescent COVID-19.

This clone has only one observation. The chain combines TRBV4-2 with TRBJ2-7, with D possibly matching TRBD2 (6 bases). The V and J ends lost 0 bases and 2 bases respectively, with 14 bases between them. Germline values: CDR1 LGHNA, CDR2 YNFKEQ. The CDR3 loop spans 16 amino acids. DNA of the CDR3: TGTGCCAGCAGCCAAGACCGGTCCGGGAGAACCTACGAGCAGTACTTC. It yields the protein CASSQDRSGRTYEQYF.

V and J are TRBV7-9 and TRBJ2-5; D is unclear. The V end lost 6 bases, the J end lost 3 bases, and 14 bases lay between the germline ends. This CDR3 has 14 residues. Germline CDR1 and CDR2: SEHNR and FQNEAQ (reference sequence). CDR3 loop: CASRPVLIEETQYF. CDR3 in DNA: TGTGCCAGCAGGCCCGTACTCATAGAAGAGACCCAGTACTTC.

The chain links TRBV7-2 to TRBJ2-1; 9 bases are shared with TRBD1. Trimming removed 0 bases from V and 6 bases from J; junction bases left unmatched: 9. Germline CDR1 SGHTA, CDR2 FQGNSA. The CDR3 is made up of 17 amino acids. The CDR3, as DNA: TGTGCCAGCAGCTTAGCGCGGGGGACAGGGTTTCCCAATGAGCAGTTCTTC. It is translated as CASSLARGTGFPNEQFF.

This clone was detected only once. This CDR3 is CASSINRGSQPQHF. The DNA of the CDR3 is TGTGCCAGCAGTATTAACAGGGGGAGTCAGCCCCAGCATTTT. The chain uses TRBV27 and TRBJ1-5; 8 nucleotides agree with TRBD1. Looked up from germline, CDR1 is MNHEY and CDR2 is SMNVEV (reference sequence). The CDR3 spans 14 residues. V was pared by 5 bases and J by 6 bases, with 6 bases of the junction left unmatched.

In DNA form, the CDR3 reads TGTGCCAGCAGCTTAATGGGGGGGCTTAACAATGAGCAGTTCTTC. Protein: CASSLMGGLNNEQFF. This sequence joins TRBV7-3 and TRBJ2-1; maybe TRBD2 (7 bases). The V end was cut by 1 base, the J end by 5 bases, with 12 bases between. CDR3 size: 15 residues. Germline V gene lookup returns CDR1 SGHTA and CDR2 FQGTGA.

The V gene is TRBV4-2, the J gene TRBJ2-4; 9 bases align to TRBD1. The CDR3 has 15 amino acids. V was clipped by 0 bases and J by 5 bases; unmatched bases: 2. CDR1 is LGHNA and CDR2 is YNFKEQ in the germline V gene. The CDR3 bases are TGTGCCAGCAGCCAAGAGAACAGGGGGCAAAACATTCAGTACTTC. The encoded protein is CASSQENRGQNIQYF.

This clone was counted a few times. The chain carries TRBV9 and TRBJ2-2, with 9 bases that match TRBD2. With 4 bases clipped from V and 0 bases from J, the junction kept 4 bases outside the gene matches. This CDR3 spans 16 amino acids. Looked up from germline, CDR1 is SGDLS and CDR2 is YYNGEE. CDR3 coding DNA: TGTGCCAGCAGCCTTCGACTAGCGGCGAACACCGGGGAGCTGTTTTTT. Its translation: CASSLRLAANTGELFF.